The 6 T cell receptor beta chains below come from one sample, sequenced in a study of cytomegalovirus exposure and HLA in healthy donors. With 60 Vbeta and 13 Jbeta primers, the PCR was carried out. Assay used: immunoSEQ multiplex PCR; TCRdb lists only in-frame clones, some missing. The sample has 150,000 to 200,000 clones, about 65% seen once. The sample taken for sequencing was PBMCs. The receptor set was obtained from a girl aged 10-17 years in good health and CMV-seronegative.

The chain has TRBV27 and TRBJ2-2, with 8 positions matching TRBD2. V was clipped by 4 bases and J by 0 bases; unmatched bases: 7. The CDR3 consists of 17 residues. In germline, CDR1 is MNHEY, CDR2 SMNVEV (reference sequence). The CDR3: CASSWASGSSNTGELFF. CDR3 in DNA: TGTGCCAGCAGTTGGGCTAGCGGGTCTTCGAACACCGGGGAGCTGTTTTTT.

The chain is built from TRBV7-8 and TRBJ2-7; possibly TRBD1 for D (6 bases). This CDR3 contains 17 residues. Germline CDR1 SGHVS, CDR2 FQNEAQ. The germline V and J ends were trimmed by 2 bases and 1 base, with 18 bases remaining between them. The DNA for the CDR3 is TGTGCCAGCAGCTTAATCCGCCTCCGGGACAAGTCCTACGAGCAGTACTTC. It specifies CASSLIRLRDKSYEQYF.

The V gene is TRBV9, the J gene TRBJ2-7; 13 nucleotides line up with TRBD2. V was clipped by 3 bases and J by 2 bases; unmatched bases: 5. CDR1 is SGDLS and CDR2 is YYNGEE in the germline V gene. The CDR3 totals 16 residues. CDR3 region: CASSGMGTSGAYEQYF. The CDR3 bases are TGTGCCAGCAGCGGAATGGGGACTAGCGGGGCCTACGAGCAGTACTTC.

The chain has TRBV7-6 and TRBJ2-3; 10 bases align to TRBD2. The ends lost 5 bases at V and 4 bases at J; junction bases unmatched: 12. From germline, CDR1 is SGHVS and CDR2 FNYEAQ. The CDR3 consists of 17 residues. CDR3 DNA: TGTGCCAGCAGCCAGTTAGCGGGGGGCGGACTGGCAGATACGCAGTATTTT. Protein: CASSQLAGGGLADTQYF.

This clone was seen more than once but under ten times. The CDR3 loop reads CASSSVPGQGYSGANVLTF. The CDR3 DNA reads as TGTGCCAGCAGCTCCGTCCCGGGACAGGGATACTCTGGGGCCAACGTCCTGACTTTC. The genes are TRBV5-4 and TRBJ2-6; 9 nucleotides align to TRBD1. The germline V gene has CDR1 SGHNT and CDR2 YYREEE (reference sequence). V was clipped by 3 bases and J by 0 bases; unmatched bases: 10. The CDR3 sequence is 19 residues long.

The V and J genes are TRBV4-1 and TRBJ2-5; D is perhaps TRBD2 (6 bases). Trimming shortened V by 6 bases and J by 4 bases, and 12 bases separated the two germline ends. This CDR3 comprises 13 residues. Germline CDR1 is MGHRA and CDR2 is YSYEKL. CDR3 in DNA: TGCGCCAGCAGTCTCCTGGGAGGAGAGACCCAGTACTTC. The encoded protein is CASSLLGGETQYF.